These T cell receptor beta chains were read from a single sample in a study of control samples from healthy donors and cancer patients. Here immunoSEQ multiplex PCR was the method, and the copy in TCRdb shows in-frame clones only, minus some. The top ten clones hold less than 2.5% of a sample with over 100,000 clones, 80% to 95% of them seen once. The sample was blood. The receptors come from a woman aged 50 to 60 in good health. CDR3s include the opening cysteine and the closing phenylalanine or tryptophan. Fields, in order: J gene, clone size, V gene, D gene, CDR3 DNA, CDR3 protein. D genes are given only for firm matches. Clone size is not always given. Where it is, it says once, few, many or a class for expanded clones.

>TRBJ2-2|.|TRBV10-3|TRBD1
TGTGCCAGTCAAGGGACAGGGGGCCACACCGGGGAGCTGTTTTTT
CASQGTGGHTGELFF
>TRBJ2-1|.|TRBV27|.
TGTGCCAGCAGTCCACAGGGACCCAATGAGCAGTTCTTC
CASSPQGPNEQFF
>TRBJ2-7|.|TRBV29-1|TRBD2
TGCAGCGTTGGGACTAGCGGGAGAGGGTCCTACGAGCAGTACTTC
CSVGTSGRGSYEQYF
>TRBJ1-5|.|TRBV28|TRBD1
TGTGCCAGCAGTCAACCGGGACAGGGGGGGCAGCCCCAGCATTTT
CASSQPGQGGQPQHF
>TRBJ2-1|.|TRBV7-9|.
TGTGCCAGCAGCTTAGGCCTAGCGTGGACCTACAATGAGCAGTTCTTC
CASSLGLAWTYNEQFF
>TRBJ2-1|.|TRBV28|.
TGTGCCAGCAGTTCCCCCTCAGGGGGGAACATCAATGAGCAGTTCTTC
CASSSPSGGNINEQFF
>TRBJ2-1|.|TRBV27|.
TGTGCCAGCAGTAAAAGCTCACTAAGTCACAATGAGCAGTTCTTC
CASSKSSLSHNEQFF
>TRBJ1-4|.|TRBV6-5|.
TGTGCCAGCAGTTACTCGCTGACTAATGAAAAACTGTTTTTT
CASSYSLTNEKLFF
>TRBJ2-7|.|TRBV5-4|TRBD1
TGTGCCAGCAGCTTGGAAGGGACAGGGGCTTGGGAGCAGTACTTC
CASSLEGTGAWEQYF
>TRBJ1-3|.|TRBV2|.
TGTGCCAGCAGTGGGCGGGACACCATATATTTT
CASSGRDTIYF
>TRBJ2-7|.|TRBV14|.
TGTGCCAGCAGCCGCCGGGACTTTTTGGACGAGCAGTACTTC
CASSRRDFLDEQYF
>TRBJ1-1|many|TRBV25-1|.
TGTGCCAGCAGTGAGAAGTACGGCTCGAGCACTGAAGCTTTCTTT
CASSEKYGSSTEAFF
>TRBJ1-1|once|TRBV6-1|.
TGTGCCAGCAGTGAACCGGTCGGGAGTGGGGAAGCTTTCTTT
CASSEPVGSGEAFF
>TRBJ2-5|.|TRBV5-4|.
TGTGCCAGCAGCTCCCCCGTACAAGAGACCCAGTACTTC
CASSSPVQETQYF
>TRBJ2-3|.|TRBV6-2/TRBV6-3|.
TGTGCCAGCAGTTACCTCCCCCCCACAGATACGCAGTATTTT
CASSYLPPTDTQYF
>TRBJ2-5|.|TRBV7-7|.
TGTGCTAGCAGCCCTAGGGGTTTCCAAGAGACCCAGTACTTC
CASSPRGFQETQYF
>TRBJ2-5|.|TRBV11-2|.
TGTGCCAGCAGCTTAGGCCTGATACAGGAGCCCAGGGAGACCCAGTACTTC
CASSLGLIQEPRETQYF
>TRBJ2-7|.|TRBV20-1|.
TGCAGTGCTAGTGATAGGGTCCACCGTTCCGAGCAGTACTTC
CSASDRVHRSEQYF
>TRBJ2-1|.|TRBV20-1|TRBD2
TGCAGTGCTAGTAGCGGGAAATTTACTGAGCAGTTCTTC
CSASSGKFTEQFF
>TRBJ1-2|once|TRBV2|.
TGTGCCAGCAGTGAGACAGCGATCTATGGCTACACCTTC
CASSETAIYGYTF
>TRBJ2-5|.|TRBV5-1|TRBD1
TGCGCCAGCAGGTTTGGACAGGGGACACCTATCCAAGAGACCCAGTACTTC
CASRFGQGTPIQETQYF
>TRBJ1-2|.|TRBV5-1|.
TGCGCCAGCAGCTTGTTGCCCGGGGTTGATGGCTACACCTTC
CASSLLPGVDGYTF
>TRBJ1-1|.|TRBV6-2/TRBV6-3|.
TGTGCCAGCAGTTACTCCCGGGGGGACCTGAACACTGAAGCTTTCTTT
CASSYSRGDLNTEAFF
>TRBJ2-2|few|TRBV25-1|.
TGTGCCAGCAGTGAACAGACGGACACCGGGGAGCTGTTTTTT
CASSEQTDTGELFF
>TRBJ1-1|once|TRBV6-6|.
TGTGCCGCAACGGGGGCGCGGACTGAAGCTTTCTTT
CAATGARTEAFF
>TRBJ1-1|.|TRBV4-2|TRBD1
TGTGCCAGCAGCCAAGAACGACAGGGGTGGGACACTGAAGCTTTCTTT
CASSQERQGWDTEAFF
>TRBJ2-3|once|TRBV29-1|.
TGCAGCCTTTCAGGGGTCACAGATACGCAGTATTTT
CSLSGVTDTQYF
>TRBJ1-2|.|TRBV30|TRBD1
TGTGCCTGGAGTGCGACAGGGGGCGCAGCTCGGGGCTACACCTTC
CAWSATGGAARGYTF
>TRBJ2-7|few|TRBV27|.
TGTGCCAGCAGTTGGATTAATGGGTACGAGCAGTACTTC
CASSWINGYEQYF
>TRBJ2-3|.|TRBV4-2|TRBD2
TGTGCCAGCAGCCGAAACAGCGGGACTAAATCTAGCACAGATACGCAGTATTTT
CASSRNSGTKSSTDTQYF
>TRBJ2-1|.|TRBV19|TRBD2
TGTGCCAGTAGGGCTAGCGGGAGGAATGAGCAGTTCTTC
CASRASGRNEQFF
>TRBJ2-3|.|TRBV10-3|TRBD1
TGTGCCATCAGTGAGATGGGACAGGGAACCGGAGATACGCAGTATTTT
CAISEMGQGTGDTQYF
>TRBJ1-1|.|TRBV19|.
TGTGCCAGTAGTATTTCGGCCGTTGTCGACACTGAAGCTTTCTTT
CASSISAVVDTEAFF
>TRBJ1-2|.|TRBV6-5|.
TGTGCCAGCCGGAGGGGCGGTCAATATGGCTACACCTTC
CASRRGGQYGYTF
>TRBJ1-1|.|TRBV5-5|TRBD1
TGTGCCAGCAGCCTTCGGGACAGGGGTTATACTGAAGCTTTCTTT
CASSLRDRGYTEAFF
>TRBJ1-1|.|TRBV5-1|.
TGCGCCAGCAGCTTCGAGGCCGTGAACACTGAAGCTTTCTTT
CASSFEAVNTEAFF
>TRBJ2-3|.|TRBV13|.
TGTGCCAGCAGCTTATCGGGTTTCACAGATACGCAGTATTTT
CASSLSGFTDTQYF
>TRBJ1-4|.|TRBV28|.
TGTGCCAGCCTACCTCCCGGGCCCGGGGTGGAAAAACTGTTTTTT
CASLPPGPGVEKLFF
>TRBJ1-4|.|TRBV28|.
TGTGCCAGCAGCGAAACACTCGCGGAAAAACTGTTTTTT
CASSETLAEKLFF
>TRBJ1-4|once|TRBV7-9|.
TGTGCCAGCAGCTTAGCCGCGGTCGTGGGGACAAATGAAAAACTGTTTTTT
CASSLAAVVGTNEKLFF
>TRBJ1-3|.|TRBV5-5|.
TGTGCCAGCAGCTTGGGGCAGGGGTCCCTTGGAAACACCATATATTTT
CASSLGQGSLGNTIYF
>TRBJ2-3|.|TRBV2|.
TGTGCCCCTGGGGGGTTACCAGATACGCAGTATTTT
CAPGGLPDTQYF
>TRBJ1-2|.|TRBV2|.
TGTGCCAGCAAGGTTCTTAACTATGGCTACACCTTC
CASKVLNYGYTF
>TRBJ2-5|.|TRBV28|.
TGTGCCAGCAGTTTGTCGGGCAGCACACAGACCCAGTACTTC
CASSLSGSTQTQYF
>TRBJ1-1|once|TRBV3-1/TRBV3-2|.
TGTGCCAGCAGCCAAACAGGGCTGAACACTGAAGCTTTCTTT
CASSQTGLNTEAFF
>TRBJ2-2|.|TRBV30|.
TGTGCCTGGAGAGGTCAGAGCACCGGGGAGCTGTTTTTT
CAWRGQSTGELFF
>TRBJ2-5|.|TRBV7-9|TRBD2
TGTGCCAGCAGCTTAGTAGCGGGAGTCGAGGGGCGAGAGACCCAGTACTTC
CASSLVAGVEGRETQYF
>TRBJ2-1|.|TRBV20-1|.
TGCAGTGCTAGTGAGGGACTCCGGGGGAATGAGCAGTTCTTC
CSASEGLRGNEQFF